The 12 T cell receptor beta chains reported below all come from one sample, sequenced in a study of shared T cell receptors in the human thymus. The assay was immunoSEQ multiplex PCR, and TCRdb's table has in-frame clones only and misses some. This repertoire shows about 660,000 clones, roughly 90% found once; its top ten account for about 0.01%. These same data were also listed under a study on human thymus T cells.

Source material: thymocytes. These receptors all come from a boy in the first two years of life with a congenital heart defect.

This clone was observed a handful of times. The chain uses TRBV18 and TRBJ2-7, with D uncertain. With 6 bases removed from V and 3 bases from J, the gap between germline ends came to 15 bases. CDR1 KGHSH and CDR2 LQKENI come from the germline V gene. The CDR3 has 14 amino acids. CDR3 region: CASSKSLLGYEQYF. CDR3 nucleotide sequence: TGTGCCAGCTCTAAGAGCCTCCTAGGCTACGAGCAGTACTTC.

The J gene is TRBJ1-1, the V gene TRBV6-1; possibly TRBD1 for D (6 bases). The CDR3 has 13 amino acids. Trimming left V 5 bases short and J 1 base short, with 8 bases between. Germline CDR1 reads MNHNS; CDR2 reads SASEGT. CDR3 DNA: TGTGCCAGCAGTAGACAGGAGAACACTGAAGCTTTCTTT. This sequence encodes CASSRQENTEAFF.

V usage is TRBV27 and J usage is TRBJ1-2; TRBD1 aligns across 9 bases. CDR1 and CDR2 from the germline V gene are MNHEY and SMNVEV (reference sequence). The CDR3 is made up of 15 amino acids. V lost 6 bases and J lost 11; bases outside the gene matches: 16. This chain's CDR3 is CASRGQGKADRGYTF. The CDR3 bases are TGTGCCAGCAGGGGACAGGGAAAAGCGGATCGAGGGTACACCTTC.

This chain connects TRBV9 to TRBJ2-7, with D possibly TRBD2 on 5 matching bases. There are 15 residues in the CDR3. CDR1 is SGDLS, CDR2 YYNGEE, per germline. Trimming left V 0 bases short and J 7 bases short, with 17 bases between. Here the CDR3 reads CASSVAERRLEEQYF. The DNA for the CDR3 is TGTGCCAGCAGCGTAGCCGAGAGGAGGTTGGAAGAGCAGTACTTC.

V and J are TRBV5-6 and TRBJ2-1; 10 nucleotides line up with TRBD1. V dropped 4 bases and J dropped 5; count of bases not matched to a gene: 6. Germline-derived CDR1 and CDR2 are SGHDT and YYEEEE. The CDR3 covers 15 residues. CDR3 loop: CASSPIGTGDNEQFF. The CDR3, as DNA: TGTGCCAGCAGCCCAATAGGGACAGGGGACAATGAGCAGTTCTTC. The full variable domain, completed using reference TRBV5-6 and TRBJ2-1, is DAGVTQSPTHLIKTRGQQVTLRCSPKSGHDTVSWYQQALGQGPQFIFQYYEEEERQRGNFPDRFSGHQFPNYSSELNVNALLLGDSALYLCASSPIGTGDNEQFFGPGTRLTVL.

The chain uses TRBV30 and TRBJ2-1; D might be TRBD2 (5 bases). Germline lookup yields CDR1 GTSNPN and CDR2 SVGIG (reference sequence). Trimming removed 4 bases at V and 5 bases at J, with 21 bases between. This CDR3 has 16 residues. The CDR3 loop is CAWTLRGSRANNEQFF. The CDR3 region has the DNA TGTGCCTGGACCCTCAGAGGGAGTCGGGCAAACAATGAGCAGTTCTTC.

This clone has a single count. V gene TRBV4-2 combines with J gene TRBJ2-3; 8 nucleotides match TRBD2. V lost 1 base and J lost 4; bases outside the gene matches: 19. Germline CDR1 is LGHNA and CDR2 is YNFKEQ. The CDR3 extends over 20 amino acids. In DNA, the CDR3 is TGTGCCAGCAGCCAAGGAAATATTAGCGGGACTACCCCTTTCTCAGATACGCAGTATTTT. Residues: CASSQGNISGTTPFSDTQYF.

The rearrangement uses TRBV30 and TRBJ1-5, with D perhaps matching TRBD1 (5 bases). V was clipped by 0 bases and J by 9 bases, with 18 bases between them. CDR3 size: 15 residues. Looked up from germline, CDR1 is GTSNPN and CDR2 is SVGIG (reference sequence). As DNA, the CDR3 is TGTGCCTGGAGTGTGAGCCCTGGGGGAGGATCGCCCCAGCATTTT. Translated, it gives CAWSVSPGGGSPQHF.

This chain connects TRBV4-1 to TRBJ1-2; the D gene is possibly TRBD1 (5 bases). The V gene lost 2 bases and the J gene lost 7 bases, with 17 bases spanning the gap. Germline lookup yields CDR1 MGHRA and CDR2 YSYEKL. The CDR3 totals 15 residues. The CDR3 spells CASSQRTQLIFGYTF. The CDR3 nucleotides are TGCGCCAGCAGCCAAAGGACACAGTTAATTTTTGGCTACACCTTC.

V gene TRBV30 combines with J gene TRBJ1-4, with 8 bases fitting TRBD1. This CDR3 region has 16 residues. Germline CDR1 GTSNPN, CDR2 SVGIG (reference sequence). V trimming: 2 bases; J trimming: 6 bases; junction bases outside the gene matches: 11. CDR3 protein: CAWSQTDRGWYEKLFF. The CDR3 coding sequence is TGTGCCTGGAGTCAGACCGACAGGGGTTGGTATGAAAAACTGTTTTTT.

This chain uses TRBV27 with TRBJ2-5; perhaps TRBD1 as D (6 bases). V lost 6 bases and J 2 bases, leaving 28 bases between the germline ends. CDR1 is MNHEY, CDR2 SMNVEV, per germline (reference sequence). The CDR3 consists of 19 residues. The CDR3 coding sequence is TGTGCCAGCAGACTAATCCCCAGGGGCCGGGGCAGAGTACAAGAGACCCAGTACTTC. This sequence encodes CASRLIPRGRGRVQETQYF.

J is TRBJ2-1 and V is TRBV2; TRBD2 aligns across 12 bases. The ends lost 6 bases at V and 5 bases at J; junction bases unmatched: 5. CDR1 is SNHLY and CDR2 is FYNNEI in the germline V gene. This CDR3 has 15 amino acids. The CDR3 loop is CASRRLAGDHNEQFF. DNA for the CDR3: TGTGCCAGCAGACGACTAGCGGGAGACCACAATGAGCAGTTCTTC.